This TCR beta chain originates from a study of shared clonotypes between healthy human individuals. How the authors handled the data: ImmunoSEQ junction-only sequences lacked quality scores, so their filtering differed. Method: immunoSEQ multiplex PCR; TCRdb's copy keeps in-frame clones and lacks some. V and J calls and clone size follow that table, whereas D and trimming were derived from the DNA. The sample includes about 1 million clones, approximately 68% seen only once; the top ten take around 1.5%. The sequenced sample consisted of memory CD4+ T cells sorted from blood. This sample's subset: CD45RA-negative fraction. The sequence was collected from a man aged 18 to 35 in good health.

CDR3 protein: CASSLVRYTDTQYF. For the CDR3, the DNA is TGTGCCAGCAGCTTGGTTCGGTACACAGATACGCAGTATTTT. The V gene is TRBV5-6, the J gene TRBJ2-3; no clear D gene. Deletions cut 0 bases from V and 2 bases from J, with 7 bases between. In germline, CDR1 is SGHDT, CDR2 YYEEEE. The CDR3 is 14 amino acids.